What follows is one TCR beta chain and its context. The antigen is not known. TCRdb keeps only in-frame clones here, not all; method: immunoSEQ multiplex PCR. Of about 20,000 clones listed, about 86% are singletons. This entry comes from a study of OX40 agonist ivuxolimab in advanced cancers. The wider study: Three patients responded partially, comprising one with hepatocellular carcinoma and two with cutaneous melanoma.

Study observations and caveats: In the 0.1 to 3.0 mg/kg range, CD4+ and CD8+ blood T cells had expanded clonally by week 6. Averaging showed that CD8+ T cells had more expanded clones than CD4+ did.

Germline V CDR1 and CDR2: DFQATT, SNEGSKA (reference sequence). The CDR3 is made up of 11 amino acids. V lost 0 bases to trimming and J lost 5 bases, with 4 bases between them. Blood was sampled at baseline, cycle 4 day 1, and cycle 7 day 1. V is TRBV20-1 and J is TRBJ1-2; no reliable D call. This TCR derives from an adult with an advanced solid tumor such as melanoma, head and neck, liver or kidney cancer. Here the sequenced sample was CD4+ or CD8+ T cells sorted from blood, taken in a trial of the OX40 agonist ivuxolimab. The CDR3 loop reads CSARDPYGYTF. As DNA, the CDR3 is TGCAGTGCTAGAGATCCGTATGGCTACACCTTC.